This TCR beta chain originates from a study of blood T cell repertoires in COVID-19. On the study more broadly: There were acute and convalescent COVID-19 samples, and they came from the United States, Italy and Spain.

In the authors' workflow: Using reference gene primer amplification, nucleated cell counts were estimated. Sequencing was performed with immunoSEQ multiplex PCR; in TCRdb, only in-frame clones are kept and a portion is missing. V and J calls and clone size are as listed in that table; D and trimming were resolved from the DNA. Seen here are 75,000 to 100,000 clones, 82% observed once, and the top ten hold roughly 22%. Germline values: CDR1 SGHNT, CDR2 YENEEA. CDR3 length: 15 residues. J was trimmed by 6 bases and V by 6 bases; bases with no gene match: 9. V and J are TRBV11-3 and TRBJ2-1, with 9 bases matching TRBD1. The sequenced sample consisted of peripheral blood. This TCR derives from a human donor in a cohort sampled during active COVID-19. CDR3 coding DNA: TGTGCCAGCAGTTCTGCGGGACAGGGAAGCAATGAGCAGTTCTTC. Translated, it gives CASSSAGQGSNEQFF.